This T cell receptor (beta chain) stems from a study of blood T cell repertoires in COVID-19. This table comes from immunoSEQ multiplex PCR, and its TCRdb copy is limited to in-frame clones, with some not included. The repertoire holds over 90,000 clones, roughly 86% seen once, with about 3% in the top ten. Trimming stripped 2 bases from V and 0 bases from J, with 8 bases between. The CDR3 spans 15 residues. CDR1 LGHDT and CDR2 YNNKEL come from the germline V gene (reference sequence). This sequence originates from a man aged 45-65 years with active or convalescent COVID-19. Specimen: peripheral blood. The chain carries TRBV3-1 (or the pseudogene TRBV3-2) and TRBJ2-1; D not resolved. CDR3 amino acids: CASSQYASSYNEQFF. The CDR3 DNA follows: TGTGCCAGCAGCCAATACGCGAGCTCCTACAATGAGCAGTTCTTC.